A selection of T cell receptor beta chains follows, all from one sample in a study of response to subunit inactivated influenza vaccine. MiXCR, applied by TCRdb to the RT-PCR reads, yields one record per CDR3 protein. The sample shows some 500,000 distinct CDR3 sequences, around 25% of them seen only once. The source was CD4+ T cells sorted from PBMCs, collected 5 to 6 days after vaccination. The origin of the receptors is a man in his forties or fifties who received an inactivated influenza vaccine. Both conserved end residues are part of each CDR3. D genes are given only for firm matches. Clone size is shown for a subset of rows, as once, few, many or a class of expanded clone.

D,J,V,size,DNA,CDR3
NA,TRBJ2-5,TRBV6-2/TRBV6-3,NA,TGTGCCAGCAGCCATCCAGAGACCCAGTACTTC,CASSHPETQYF
NA,TRBJ1-1,TRBV27,NA,TGTGCCAGCAGTTTCGGTATGGGGGGCACTGAAGCTTTCTTT,CASSFGMGGTEAFF
NA,TRBJ1-2,TRBV7-8,few,TGTGCCAGCAGCGTAGAAGACCCGGGCCTCCCCGATGGCTACACCTTC,CASSVEDPGLPDGYTF
NA,TRBJ1-1,TRBV6-2/TRBV6-3,NA,TGTGCCAGCAGTTACTCCCCCACACAGGGCTGGAACACTGAAGCTTTCTTT,CASSYSPTQGWNTEAFF
TRBD1,TRBJ2-7,TRBV20-1,NA,TGCAGTGCCGGGACAGGGACGTCCTACGAGCAGTACTTC,CSAGTGTSYEQYF
NA,TRBJ2-1,TRBV6-2/TRBV6-3,few,TGTGCCAGCAGTTACTTATCCGGCTACACCTCCTACAATGAGCAGTTCTTC,CASSYLSGYTSYNEQFF
NA,TRBJ1-4,TRBV12-3/TRBV12-4,few,TGTGCCAGCATGAGGCCAGGGACTAATGAAAAACTGTTTTTT,CASMRPGTNEKLFF
NA,TRBJ1-1,TRBV6-5,NA,TGTGCCAGCAGTTACTCGGTCGAGCTGGGGGCTTTCTTT,CASSYSVELGAFF
NA,TRBJ1-6,TRBV7-9,few,TGTGCCAGCAGCTTAACTCAGCGGAATTCACCCCTCCACTTT,CASSLTQRNSPLHF
NA,TRBJ2-2,TRBV12-3/TRBV12-4,few,TGTGCCAGCAGTCAGGGTCTCGGGGAGCTGTTTTTT,CASSQGLGELFF
NA,TRBJ2-3,TRBV7-9,few,TGTGCCAGCAGCTGGGAAGGGAGCACAGATACGCAGTATTTT,CASSWEGSTDTQYF
TRBD2,TRBJ2-3,TRBV4-3,few,TGCGCCAGCAGCCACAATAGCGGGAGCGCAGATACGCAGTATTTT,CASSHNSGSADTQYF
TRBD2,TRBJ2-7,TRBV20-1,many,TGCAGTGCTACGCTAGCGGGAGTTTCCTACGAGCAGTACTTC,CSATLAGVSYEQYF
NA,TRBJ2-5,TRBV7-8,NA,TGTGCCAGCAGCTTAGGACATGGAGCGACCCAGTACTTC,CASSLGHGATQYF
NA,TRBJ2-7,TRBV28,NA,TGTGCCAGCAGTACGGGAAAGGCCGGTTGGGTCTCCGAGCAGTACTTC,CASSTGKAGWVSEQYF
TRBD2,TRBJ2-7,TRBV7-2,NA,TGTGCCAGCAGCCCCCCGGGAGGGCCAAGATACGAGCAGTACTTC,CASSPPGGPRYEQYF
NA,TRBJ1-1,TRBV6-1,NA,TGTGCCAGCAGTGAAGCCGGATACACTGAAGCTTTCTTT,CASSEAGYTEAFF
NA,TRBJ2-2,TRBV4-2,NA,TGTGCCAGCAGCCAGGATACATTCCCCGGGGAGCTGTTTTTT,CASSQDTFPGELFF
NA,TRBJ1-2,TRBV20-1,NA,TGCAGTGCAACAAAAGGGGGCTACACCTTC,CSATKGGYTF
NA,TRBJ1-1,TRBV7-9,NA,TGTGCCAGCAGCTTATTGGAACAGCCGAACACTGAAGCTTTCTTT,CASSLLEQPNTEAFF
NA,TRBJ2-2,TRBV12-3/TRBV12-4,few,TGTGCCAGCAGTCTGTTGGGGGTCGGGGAGCTGTTTTTT,CASSLLGVGELFF
TRBD2,TRBJ2-1,TRBV12-3/TRBV12-4,once,TGTGCCAGCACCAAAGATTCGGGGCTAGCGGGGGGCCCAGAGCAGTTCTTC,CASTKDSGLAGGPEQFF
NA,TRBJ1-3,TRBV4-2,NA,TGTGCCAGCAGCCAAGTTCAGGGCTACTCTGGAAACACCATATATTTT,CASSQVQGYSGNTIYF
NA,TRBJ2-6,TRBV6-1,few,TGTGCCAGCAGGCTTCAGGGGTCTGGGGCCAACGTCCTGACTTTC,CASRLQGSGANVLTF
TRBD1,TRBJ2-1,TRBV29-1,NA,TGCAGCGTTGAAGAATACAGGGGGCGGGTTACGAACAATGAGCAGTTCTTC,CSVEEYRGRVTNNEQFF
TRBD2,TRBJ2-7,TRBV20-1,NA,TGCAGTGCTAGCAGTAAGGGGAGGGCCTACGAGCAGTACTTC,CSASSKGRAYEQYF
NA,TRBJ1-1,TRBV12-3/TRBV12-4,NA,TGTGCCAGCAGGCCAGGACAGAGAACACTAGGGGCTTTCTTT,CASRPGQRTLGAFF
NA,TRBJ2-3,TRBV2,few,TGTGCCAGCAGTGCTCTGGACTTGCCCGGCGATACGCAGTATTTT,CASSALDLPGDTQYF
NA,TRBJ2-2,TRBV5-4,NA,TGTGCCAGCAGCTTCCCGCTGGGGGAGCTGTTTTTT,CASSFPLGELFF
TRBD1,TRBJ2-7,TRBV29-1,few,TGCAGCGTTGTGGGGATGGACAGGTACGAGCAGTACTTC,CSVVGMDRYEQYF
TRBD2,TRBJ2-1,TRBV24-1,NA,TGTGCCACCAGTGATAATGGACTAGCGGGAGCTGAGCAGTTCTTC,CATSDNGLAGAEQFF
NA,TRBJ1-2,TRBV7-9,NA,TGTGCCAGCAGCTCGTTACAGGGACCTGTGGGAGGCTACACCTTC,CASSSLQGPVGGYTF
NA,TRBJ1-1,TRBV29-1,many,TGCAGCGTTGGGACAGCAAATACTGAAGCTTTCTTT,CSVGTANTEAFF
NA,TRBJ2-1,TRBV11-2,few,TGTGCCAGCAGCTTAGGTATTGCAGGTGAGCAGTTCTTC,CASSLGIAGEQFF
NA,TRBJ2-3,TRBV28,NA,TGTGCCAGCAGTTTACGGTGGGCCCGCACAGATACGCAGTATTTT,CASSLRWARTDTQYF
TRBD2,TRBJ2-1,TRBV7-9,NA,TGTGCCAGCAGCTTAGCTAGCGGGCTTCGGGATGAGCAGTTCTTC,CASSLASGLRDEQFF
TRBD1,TRBJ2-1,TRBV20-1,NA,TGCAGTGCTAGTTTCGGGACAGGCTACAATGAGCAGTTCTTC,CSASFGTGYNEQFF
TRBD2,TRBJ2-1,TRBV18,NA,TGTGCCAGCCACCTAACGGCTAGCGGGATCCTAACCTACAATGAGCAGTTCTTC,CASHLTASGILTYNEQFF
NA,TRBJ1-5,TRBV7-8,NA,TGTGCCAGCAGCTTATCCAGGACCGATCATCAGCCCCAGCATTTT,CASSLSRTDHQPQHF
NA,TRBJ2-3,TRBV20-1,NA,TGCAGTGCTAGTCCCCCGGCACAATCCGCTGCGCAGTATTTT,CSASPPAQSAAQYF
NA,TRBJ1-5,TRBV29-1,many,TGCAGCGTTGAAGTACTAAGGGGTCAGCCCCAGCATTTT,CSVEVLRGQPQHF
TRBD1,TRBJ2-1,TRBV28,NA,TGTGCCAGCAGTTTATTATCAGGGGGCCTGTACAATGAGCAGTTCTTC,CASSLLSGGLYNEQFF
NA,TRBJ1-1,TRBV10-1,NA,TGCGCCAGCAGTGGGGGCACGGGAAGCGGAGCTTTCTTT,CASSGGTGSGAFF
NA,TRBJ1-2,TRBV5-8,NA,TGTGCCAGCAGGAGGAAGGGCTCCGGTTATGGCTACACCTTC,CASRRKGSGYGYTF
TRBD2,TRBJ2-3,TRBV10-3,few,TGTGCCATCAGTGAGTCGCCGGGGGGGGCGACGCAGTATTTT,CAISESPGGATQYF
TRBD1,TRBJ2-7,TRBV20-1,NA,TGCAGTGCTAGGGGGACAGGGAATTCCTACGAGCAGTACTTC,CSARGTGNSYEQYF
NA,TRBJ2-1,TRBV3-1,few,TGTGCCAGCAGCCAAATAACGGGGGCTCGGTGGTTCTTC,CASSQITGARWFF
TRBD2,TRBJ2-7,TRBV19,NA,TGTGCCAGTAGTCCGGGACTAGCGGAAACCTACGAGCAGTACTTC,CASSPGLAETYEQYF
TRBD2,TRBJ2-1,TRBV15,many,TGTGCCACCAGCAGAGATCTGGCTAGCGGGAGGAATGAGCAGTTCTTC,CATSRDLASGRNEQFF
NA,TRBJ2-2,TRBV4-3,NA,TGCGCCAGCAGCCAGGACACTAGGAACACCGGGGAGCTGTTTTTT,CASSQDTRNTGELFF
TRBD2,TRBJ2-3,TRBV20-1,few,TGCAGTGCACTAGCGGGGGGACGCACAGATACGCAGTATTTT,CSALAGGRTDTQYF
NA,TRBJ2-7,TRBV20-1,NA,TGCAGTGCTAACTTAGGTCTAACCTCCAACTACGAGCAGTACTTC,CSANLGLTSNYEQYF
NA,TRBJ2-1,TRBV7-2,few,TGTGCCAGCAGCTTGGGGATGTCGGGGTGGGCGCAGTTCTTC,CASSLGMSGWAQFF
TRBD2,TRBJ2-3,TRBV7-2,few,TGTGCCAGCAGCAAGGGACTAGCGGGCACAGATACGCAGTATTTT,CASSKGLAGTDTQYF
NA,TRBJ2-7,TRBV18,NA,TGTGCCAGCTCACCAGGGACCGAGCAGTACTTC,CASSPGTEQYF
NA,TRBJ1-5,TRBV20-1,NA,TGCAGTGGTCGGGGCGGCACAAATAGCAATCAGCCCCAGCATTTT,CSGRGGTNSNQPQHF
NA,TRBJ1-1,TRBV20-1,few,TGCAGTGCTATTGATCGGGGATTGGGCGCTGAAGCTTTCTTT,CSAIDRGLGAEAFF
TRBD1,TRBJ1-1,TRBV29-1,few,TGCAGCGAACAACGGACAGGCGCGACCGGAGCTTTCTTT,CSEQRTGATGAFF